The rows below give T cell receptor beta chains drawn from one sample of a study of blood T cell repertoires in COVID-19. The method was immunoSEQ multiplex PCR; TCRdb's version includes in-frame clones alone and lacks a portion of them. The sample has 300,000 to 350,000 clones, roughly nine tenths seen once. Sequenced material: PBMCs or T cells enriched from blood (not recorded which). All receptors derive from a woman younger than 45 who had recovered from COVID-19. CDR3s include the opening cysteine and the closing phenylalanine or tryptophan. A D gene is named only where the DNA matches it firmly. Only some rows state a clone size, as once, few, many or a class for expanded clones.

>NA|TRBJ2-3|TRBV28|NA
CASSPPHLGRSTDTQYF
TGTGCCAGCAGCCCCCCGCATCTTGGGCGAAGCACAGATACGCAGTATTTT
>NA|TRBJ2-4|TRBV4-1|NA
CASSQAGGHLAKNIQYF
TGCGCCAGCAGCCAAGCAGGGGGGCACTTAGCCAAAAACATTCAGTACTTC
>TRBD2|TRBJ2-5|TRBV5-6|NA
CASSGIAGGEETQYF
TGTGCCAGCAGCGGCATAGCGGGAGGGGAGGAGACCCAGTACTTC
>NA|TRBJ2-5|TRBV10-1|NA
CASSDANYEKTQYF
TGCGCCAGCAGTGATGCTAACTACGAGAAGACCCAGTACTTC
>NA|TRBJ1-5|TRBV9|NA
CASSVRENQPQHF
TGTGCCAGCAGCGTACGGGAAAATCAGCCCCAGCATTTT
>NA|TRBJ1-4|TRBV30|NA
CAWTQATNEKLFF
TGTGCCTGGACACAGGCAACTAATGAAAAACTGTTTTTT
>NA|TRBJ1-2|TRBV29-1|NA
CSGQDAGGYTF
TGCAGCGGGCAGGATGCGGGTGGCTACACCTTC
>NA|TRBJ2-4|TRBV12-3/TRBV12-4|NA
CASRPDLNIQYF
TGTGCCAGCAGGCCAGATCTAAACATTCAGTACTTC
>TRBD1|TRBJ2-6|TRBV19|NA
CASSGQVSGANVLTF
TGTGCCAGTAGTGGACAGGTCTCTGGGGCCAACGTCCTGACTTTC
>TRBD1|TRBJ1-2|TRBV20-1|NA
CSASGQGVGYTF
TGCAGTGCTAGTGGACAGGGGGTAGGCTACACCTTC
>TRBD2|TRBJ2-3|TRBV10-3|NA
CAIRKPGLATDTQYF
TGTGCCATCCGGAAACCGGGACTAGCCACAGATACGCAGTATTTT
>TRBD1|TRBJ1-2|TRBV18|NA
CASSPLQGASGYTF
TGTGCCAGCTCACCCCTACAGGGGGCGAGTGGCTACACCTTC
>NA|TRBJ2-4|TRBV4-1|NA
CASSLVGGWRAKNIQYF
TGCGCCAGCAGCCTAGTAGGGGGATGGCGAGCCAAAAACATTCAGTACTTC
>TRBD1|TRBJ2-7|TRBV4-2|NA
CASSQWGQGPYEQYF
TGTGCCAGCAGCCAATGGGGACAGGGTCCCTACGAGCAGTACTTC
>NA|TRBJ1-1|TRBV28|NA
CASSQEGRVHTEAFF
TGTGCCAGCAGCCAAGAAGGCAGGGTACACACTGAAGCTTTCTTT
>TRBD1|TRBJ2-5|TRBV10-3|NA
CAISPGQVVVETQYF
TGTGCCATCAGTCCGGGACAGGTCGTTGTAGAGACCCAGTACTTC
>TRBD2|TRBJ2-1|TRBV6-2/TRBV6-3|NA
CASSPRLAGDNEQFF
TGTGCCAGCAGTCCACGACTAGCGGGGGACAATGAGCAGTTCTTC
>NA|TRBJ2-3|TRBV24-1|NA
CATSENQAPSTDTQYF
TGTGCCACCAGTGAAAATCAAGCCCCGAGCACAGATACGCAGTATTTT
>TRBD2|TRBJ2-1|TRBV10-3|NA
CAISMRELYEQFF
TGTGCCATCAGTATGCGGGAGTTGTATGAGCAGTTCTTC
>TRBD1|TRBJ2-7|TRBV6-5|once
CASRRDRGQHYEQYF
TGTGCCAGCAGGAGGGACAGGGGGCAACATTACGAGCAGTACTTC
>NA|TRBJ1-2|TRBV4-3|NA
CASSQDNRDYHGYTF
TGCGCCAGCAGCCAAGACAACAGGGATTACCATGGCTACACCTTC
>NA|TRBJ2-7|TRBV11-3|NA
CASSSSSVSYEQYF
TGTGCCAGCAGCTCATCTAGCGTCTCCTACGAGCAGTACTTC